Below, 8 T cell receptor beta chains from the same sample are listed, as sequenced in a study of graft-versus-host responses after intestinal transplantation. No cognate antigen is known for these TCRs. The assay was immunoSEQ multiplex PCR, and TCRdb's table has in-frame clones only and misses some. The sample consists of about 96,000 clones, about 90% of them appearing once. The sample consisted of unstimulated CD4+ T cells sorted from spleen or lymph node cells, taken before intestinal transplant. These receptors were collected from a human donor who received an intestinal transplant.

The chain couples TRBV7-8 to TRBJ1-1; D may be TRBD1 (5 bases). There are 12 residues in the CDR3. Trimming pared 5 bases from V and 6 bases from J, leaving 10 bases between. Germline V gene data show CDR1 as SGHVS and CDR2 as FQNEAQ. The CDR3 DNA is TGTGCCAGCAGCCCCGACAGAGCTGAAGCTTTCTTT. This codes for CASSPDRAEAFF.

The rearrangement joins TRBV7-9 to TRBJ1-2; 10 nucleotides line up with TRBD1. The V segment lost 5 bases and the J segment 3 bases; nucleotides outside the gene matches: 3. Per the germline V gene, CDR1 is SEHNR and CDR2 is FQNEAQ (reference sequence). This CDR3 is 14 amino acids long. This CDR3 reads CASSAGQGYYGYTF. DNA for the CDR3: TGTGCCAGCAGCGCGGGACAGGGGTACTATGGCTACACCTTC.

The chain joins TRBV27 to TRBJ1-2; TRBD1 might be the D (6 bases). CDR1 is MNHEY and CDR2 is SMNVEV in the germline V gene (reference sequence). Trimming removed 6 bases from V and 3 bases from J, with 11 bases in between. The CDR3 has 13 residues. The CDR3 coding sequence is TGTGCCAGCAGCCAAGGGACATACTATGGCTACACCTTC. It is translated as CASSQGTYYGYTF.

This clone was seen once. The chain uses TRBV7-2 and TRBJ1-6, with TRBD1 identical over 9 bases. Germline-derived CDR1 and CDR2 are SGHTA and FQGNSA. The CDR3 has 16 amino acids. The junction had 11 bases not matched to a gene; V was cut back by 4 bases and J by 10 bases. CDR3 bases: TGTGCCAGCAGCTCCAAGGGACAGGGAGAAGGGTCACCCCTCCACTTT. This sequence encodes CASSSKGQGEGSPLHF.

The chain couples TRBV7-8 to TRBJ1-2; the match to TRBD1 covers 9 bases. Looked up from germline, CDR1 is SGHVS and CDR2 is FQNEAQ. V gave up 8 bases and J gave up 2 bases; unmatched junction bases: 6. This CDR3 contains 14 residues. In DNA, the CDR3 is TGTGCCAGCGGGACAGGGAACTTCAACTATGGCTACACCTTC. Its protein is CASGTGNFNYGYTF.

This clone was found once. The chain links TRBV9 to TRBJ1-1; TRBD1 aligns across 7 bases. Germline CDR1 and CDR2: SGDLS and YYNGEE. V lost 0 bases to trimming and J lost 3 bases; unmatched junction nucleotides: 2. The CDR3 length is 14 residues. CDR3 sequence: CASSVGQGYTEAFF. In nucleotides, the CDR3 is TGTGCCAGCAGCGTAGGACAGGGTTACACTGAAGCTTTCTTT.

The chain is built from TRBV5-4 and TRBJ1-1, with D unclear. Trimming left V 2 bases short and J 1 base short, with 9 bases between. CDR1 SGHNT and CDR2 YYREEE come from the germline V gene (reference sequence). The length of the CDR3 is 14 residues. CDR3 protein: CASSFEGKNTEAFF. Written as DNA, the CDR3 is TGTGCCAGCAGCTTCGAGGGAAAGAACACTGAAGCTTTCTTT.

V usage is TRBV4-3 and J usage is TRBJ1-2; possibly TRBD1 for D (6 bases). The ends were cut back, 0 bases at V and 4 bases at J, with 15 bases in the middle. Germline CDR1 and CDR2: LGHNA and YSLEER. CDR3 length equals 16 residues. CDR3: CASSQEVAGAAYGYTF. As DNA, the CDR3 is TGCGCCAGCAGCCAAGAGGTGGCAGGGGCGGCCTATGGCTACACCTTC.